This T cell receptor beta chain was identified during a study of PD-1 blockade in classical Hodgkin lymphoma. Turning to the study itself: Patients were infused with nivolumab 3 mg/kg every 2 weeks.

Germline V lookup: CDR1 SEHNR, CDR2 FQNEAQ (reference sequence). CDR3 size: 12 residues. V was trimmed by 4 bases and J by 5 bases, leaving 6 bases between them. With no exception, relapse followed autologous stem cell transplantation in all patients, and brentuximab vedotin exposure varied. Classification of best responses gave complete response, partial response or progressive disease. Whole-study findings and limits: Complete responders possessed baseline diversity comparable to newly diagnosed patients. The study found that TCR diversity rose significantly by C4D1 in CD4+ but not CD8+ cells.

About this clone: Its cognate antigen is unknown.

Sequencing was performed with immunoSEQ multiplex PCR; in TCRdb, only in-frame clones are kept and a portion is missing. The repertoire holds just over 50,000 clones, just under 75% seen once, with over 13% in the top ten. V gene TRBV7-9 combines with J gene TRBJ2-1; no firm D call. Sequences were derived from peripheral blood mononuclear cells (PBMCs), sampled before the second cycle of nivolumab. The receptor's source is a human donor with classical Hodgkin lymphoma. In nucleotides, the CDR3 is TGTGCCAGCAGCTCTCTCGACAATGAGCAGTTCTTC. Translated: CASSSLDNEQFF.